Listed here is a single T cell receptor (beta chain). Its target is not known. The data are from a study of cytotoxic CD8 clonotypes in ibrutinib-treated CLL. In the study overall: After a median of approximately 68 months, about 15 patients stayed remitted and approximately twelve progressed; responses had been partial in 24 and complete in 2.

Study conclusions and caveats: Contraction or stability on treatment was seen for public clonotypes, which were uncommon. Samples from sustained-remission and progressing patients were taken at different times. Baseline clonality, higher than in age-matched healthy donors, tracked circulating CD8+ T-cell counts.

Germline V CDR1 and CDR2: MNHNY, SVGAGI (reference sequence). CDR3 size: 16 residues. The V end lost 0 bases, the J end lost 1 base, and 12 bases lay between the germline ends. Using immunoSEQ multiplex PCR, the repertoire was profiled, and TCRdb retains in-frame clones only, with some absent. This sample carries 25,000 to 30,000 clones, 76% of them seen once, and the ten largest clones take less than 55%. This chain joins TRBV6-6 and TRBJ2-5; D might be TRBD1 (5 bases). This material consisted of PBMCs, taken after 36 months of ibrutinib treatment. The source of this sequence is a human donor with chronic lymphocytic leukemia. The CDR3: CASSYSTGVSQETQYF. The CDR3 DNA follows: TGTGCCAGCAGTTACTCAACAGGTGTCTCCCAAGAGACCCAGTACTTC.